These 27 T cell receptor beta chains came from one sample sequenced in a study of T cells in Graves' hyperthyroidism and ophthalmopathy (dated by TCRdb to about 2019). The library came from multiplex PCR. The reads were generated on an Illumina HiSeq 2000. The TCR beta CDR3 regions were amplified from the RNA transcripts. The first round of RT-PCR for the TCR CDR3 was performed with the HTBI primer set and the Qiagen OneStep RT-PCR kit. TCRdb's own reprocessing of the public reads used fastp at Q25 and MiXCR and kept productive beta chains. Rows are combined by CDR3 protein, so each entry shows the most common genes and DNA. The sample has fewer than 350,000 distinct CDR3 sequences on record, roughly 15% of them singletons. 7% to 9% of the sample belongs to the ten largest clones. The sample was blood. The receptors shown here come from a woman in her thirties or forties with Graves' hyperthyroidism.

The table lists this clonotype with many counts. V usage is TRBV11-3 and J usage is TRBJ2-5, with a possible D match to TRBD1 (5 bases). This CDR3 contains 14 residues. V was shortened by 5 bases and J by 3 bases, with 13 bases between the two germline ends. Germline values: CDR1 SGHNT, CDR2 YENEEA. CDR3 sequence reads: CASSASIGEETQYF. As DNA, the CDR3 is TGTGCCAGCAGCGCAAGTATAGGGGAAGAGACCCAGTACTTC.

This clonotype was found many times. This rearrangement joins TRBV3-1 to TRBJ2-5; either TRBD1 or TRBD2 may supply D (5 bases each). The V end was cut by 2 bases, the J end by 7 bases, with 20 bases between. Germline V gives CDR1 LGHDT, CDR2 YNNKEL (reference sequence). The CDR3 extends over 16 amino acids. The CDR3 DNA is TGTGCCAGCAGCCAACAGTCCGGGACCCCCTCAGGGACCCAGTACTTC. This sequence encodes CASSQQSGTPSGTQYF.

This clonotype was counted ten times or more. The chain is built from TRBV29-1 and TRBJ1-3; 9 bases are a match to TRBD1. Germline assignment: CDR1 SQVTM and CDR2 ANQGSEA. CDR3 length equals 15 residues. V trimming: 3 bases; J trimming: 1 base; junction bases outside the gene matches: 4. CDR3 amino acids: CSVDSGTGSGNTIYF. CDR3 DNA sequence: TGCAGCGTTGATAGCGGGACAGGGTCTGGAAACACCATATATTTT.

This clonotype was recorded many times. This rearrangement joins TRBV28 to TRBJ2-7, with a tentative D call TRBD2 (6 bases). V lost 5 bases and J lost 4, with 18 bases in between. The length of the CDR3 is 15 residues. CDR1 is MDHEN, CDR2 SYDVKM, per germline. This chain's CDR3 is CASSTPGGAAYEQYF. The CDR3 DNA follows: TGTGCCAGCAGTACGCCCGGGGGTGCGGCTTACGAGCAGTACTTC.

This clonotype was seen ten or more times. The genes are TRBV2 and TRBJ2-3, with 7 bases identical to TRBD2. Germline values: CDR1 SNHLY, CDR2 FYNNEI. Losses at the gene ends were 4 bases for V and 3 bases for J; bases not matched to a gene: 4. This CDR3 has 14 residues. The CDR3 loop reads CASSVGGSTDTQYF. The CDR3 DNA reads as TGTGCCAGCAGTGTTGGCGGGAGTACAGATACGCAGTATTTT.

This clonotype was counted at least ten times. The rearrangement links TRBV5-6 to TRBJ1-2, with 8 bases that match TRBD1. From germline, CDR1 is SGHDT and CDR2 YYEEEE. The CDR3 runs 14 residues. V was pared by 0 bases and J by 7 bases, with 5 bases of the junction left unmatched. The CDR3 is CASSLAQTGVGYTF. DNA of the CDR3: TGTGCCAGCAGCTTGGCCCAGACAGGGGTTGGCTACACCTTC. Together with reference TRBV5-6 and TRBJ1-2, the CDR3 gives the full variable domain: DAGVTQSPTHLIKTRGQQVTLRCSPKSGHDTVSWYQQALGQGPQFIFQYYEEEERQRGNFPDRFSGHQFPNYSSELNVNALLLGDSALYLCASSLAQTGVGYTFGSGTRLTVV.

The table lists this clonotype with many counts. The chain employs TRBV12-3 or TRBV12-4 and TRBJ2-7; D is possibly TRBD2 (6 bases). The CDR3 extends over 15 amino acids. Trimming took 6 bases from V and 0 from J, leaving 15 bases between them. CDR3 sequence (DNA): TGTGCCAGCAGGTTCGGGACTGATAGCTCCTACGAGCAGTACTTC. Translation gives CASRFGTDSSYEQYF.

This clonotype was seen repeatedly, ten times or more. J is TRBJ2-1 and V is TRBV18; TRBD2 matches at 9 bases. This CDR3 has 15 residues. Germline CDR1 is KGHSH and CDR2 is LQKENI. V shed 2 bases, J shed 5 bases, and the junction held 4 bases outside the gene matches. CDR3 protein: CASSPDSGSDNEQFF. CDR3 DNA: TGTGCCAGCTCACCAGATAGCGGGAGTGACAATGAGCAGTTCTTC.

On this clonotype itself: This may be a read error: a much more frequent sequence differs by one nucleotide. The gene calls are TRBV13 and TRBJ2-7, with D perhaps matching TRBD1 (6 bases). Germline V lookup: CDR1 PRHDT, CDR2 FYEKMQ (reference sequence). The germline V and J ends were trimmed by 0 bases and 2 bases, with 14 bases remaining between them. CDR3 length: 16 amino acids. The CDR3 DNA reads TGTGCCAGCAGCTTAGGGGCCAGGGGATCACCCTACGAGCAGTACTTC. Its protein is CASSLGARGSPYEQYF.

This clonotype was seen a handful of times. Germline is not matched at one junction end, which may reflect a read error. CDR3: CASSLSGGFRNQPRHF. The CDR3 bases are TGTGCCAGCAGTTTATCTGGGGGTTTTAGGAATCAGCCCCGGCATTTT. The chain is built from TRBV27 and TRBJ1-5; D might be TRBD1 (5 bases). From germline, CDR1 is MNHEY and CDR2 SMNVEV (reference sequence). The CDR3 covers 16 residues.

The chain is built from TRBV19 and TRBJ1-1, with a weak D call TRBD1 (5 bases). Germline V gives CDR1 LNHDA, CDR2 SQIVND (reference sequence). This CDR3 has 13 residues. The V and J ends lost 7 bases and 7 bases respectively, with 16 bases between them. The CDR3 DNA follows: TGTGCCAGTACCAACCCCGGACAAGTTGAAGCTTTCTTT. It encodes CASTNPGQVEAFF.

The V and J genes are TRBV25-1 and TRBJ1-1; no firm D call. This CDR3 comprises 14 residues. Trimming pared 7 bases from V and 2 bases from J, leaving 14 bases between. Per the germline V gene, CDR1 is MGHDK and CDR2 is SYGVNS. The CDR3 DNA reads TGTGCCAGCACCCCGACGGCAAAAAACACTGAAGCTTTCTTT. Protein product: CASTPTAKNTEAFF.

In this sample, this clonotype turned up a few times. This chain links TRBV10-3 with TRBJ1-2, with D possibly matching TRBD1 (5 bases). Germline-derived CDR1 and CDR2 are ENHRY and SYGVKD. CDR3 size: 17 residues. Trimming took off 4 bases at V and 4 bases at J, with 22 bases between the two ends. As DNA, the CDR3 is TGTGCCATCAGTGGGTCCGGGCAAGGGGCGATGGTCTATGGCTACACCTTC. Protein sequence: CAISGSGQGAMVYGYTF.

About this clonotype itself: A much larger clone lies a single base off, so this may be a read error. J is TRBJ1-2 and V is TRBV29-1; D gene uncertain. CDR3 size: 13 residues. CDR1 is SQVTM and CDR2 is ANQGSEA in the germline V gene. The CDR3 region has the DNA TGCAGCGTTGGAAGCCCTCGTCTATATGGCTGCACCTTC. It translates to CSVGSPRLYGCTF.

This clonotype has more than one count but fewer than ten. The chain is built from TRBV7-6 and TRBJ2-5; TRBD2 matches 12 bases. CDR3 length: 15 amino acids. The V gene end was trimmed by 5 bases and the J gene end by 2 bases; junction bases not matched to a gene: 3. Germline CDR1 is SGHVS and CDR2 is FNYEAQ. The CDR3 region is CASSQTSGRQETQYF. The CDR3 bases are TGTGCCAGCAGCCAGACTAGCGGGAGACAAGAGACCCAGTACTTC.

This clonotype showed up just a few times. The gene calls are TRBV24-1 and TRBJ2-1; tentative D call: TRBD2 (5 bases). The CDR3 runs 15 residues. V was cut by 3 bases and J by 5 bases, with 13 bases left in between. Looked up from germline, CDR1 is KGHDR and CDR2 is SFDVKD. As DNA, the CDR3 is TGTGCCACCAGTGATCCGATGGACTTGCACAATGAGCAGTTCTTC. This encodes CATSDPMDLHNEQFF.

This clonotype has just a few counts. The chain links TRBV5-4 to TRBJ2-2; perhaps TRBD2 as D (7 bases). V was shortened by 2 bases and J by 4 bases, with 12 bases between the two germline ends. This CDR3 is built from 15 residues. CDR1 SGHNT and CDR2 YYREEE come from the germline V gene (reference sequence). CDR3 loop: CASSLGGRGTGELFF. In DNA, the CDR3 is TGTGCCAGCAGCTTAGGGGGGAGGGGCACCGGGGAGCTGTTTTTT.

The sample holds many counts of this clonotype. J is TRBJ1-4 and V is TRBV7-2, with D tentatively TRBD1 (5 bases). V shed 1 base and J shed 0 bases, with 9 bases lying between them. The CDR3 is 16 amino acids. CDR1 SGHTA and CDR2 FQGNSA come from the germline V gene. The CDR3 spells CASSLVSTATNEKLFF. CDR3 sequence (DNA): TGTGCCAGCAGCTTAGTTTCGACAGCAACTAATGAAAAACTGTTTTTT.

This clonotype has only a few counts. J is TRBJ2-5 and V is TRBV3-1, with D unresolved. The ends were cut back, 5 bases at V and 4 bases at J, with 8 bases in the middle. Germline loops: CDR1 LGHDT, CDR2 YNNKEL (reference sequence). This CDR3 comprises 12 residues. In nucleotides, the CDR3 is TGTGCCAGCAGCGACAATACAGAGACCCAGTACTTC. Amino acid sequence: CASSDNTETQYF.

This clonotype was counted many times. The chain's CDR3 is CASSLAANYGYTF. The CDR3 region has the DNA TGTGCCAGCAGTTTAGCAGCTAACTATGGCTACACCTTC. The chain combines TRBV27 with TRBJ1-2; no clear D. Germline CDR1 reads MNHEY; CDR2 reads SMNVEV (reference sequence). The CDR3 consists of 13 residues. The V end was cut by 2 bases, the J end by 0 bases, with 4 bases between.

The genes are TRBV20-1 and TRBJ2-7; unclear D gene. The germline gives CDR1 DFQATT, CDR2 SNEGSKA (reference sequence). The CDR3 runs to 16 residues. V lost 3 bases to trimming and J lost 4 bases, with 22 bases between them. The CDR3 DNA follows: TGCAGTGCTAGGGACCTAAGGGCTCTCCTCGAGTACGAGCAGTACTTC. Translated, it gives CSARDLRALLEYEQYF.

In regard to this clonotype: One end of the junction is discordant with germline, which a read error may explain. V is TRBV6-1 and J is TRBJ1-2; D is ambiguous. The CDR3 has 13 residues. Germline V lookup: CDR1 MNHNS, CDR2 SASEGT. The CDR3 region is CASRSGTNYSYTF. The CDR3 DNA is TGTGCCAGCAGGTCCGGAACTAACTATAGCTACACCTTC.

This clonotype was detected many times. The J gene is TRBJ1-6, the V gene TRBV7-6; unclear D gene. CDR1 SGHVS and CDR2 FNYEAQ come from the germline V gene. The CDR3 runs 15 residues. Trimming stripped 0 bases from V and 8 bases from J, with 11 bases between. CDR3 residues: CASSLAPGVDSPLHF. CDR3 DNA sequence: TGTGCCAGCAGCTTAGCTCCCGGGGTGGATTCACCCCTCCACTTT.

This clonotype was picked up many times. The chain is built from TRBV6-6 and TRBJ1-4, with TRBD1 matching 9 bases. CDR3 length equals 17 residues. Germline values: CDR1 MNHNY, CDR2 SVGAGI (reference sequence). V lost 0 bases to trimming and J lost 8 bases; unmatched junction nucleotides: 10. The CDR3 coding sequence is TGTGCCAGCAGTTACTCCCCGACAGGGACAGGGTGGGAAAAACTGTTTTTT. Translating gives CASSYSPTGTGWEKLFF.

This clonotype was counted only a few times. The V gene is TRBV18, the J gene TRBJ2-3; D may be TRBD2 (6 bases). The germline V gene encodes CDR1 KGHSH and CDR2 LQKENI. The CDR3 totals 16 residues. Trimming took off 0 bases at V and 3 bases at J, with 13 bases between the two ends. DNA of the CDR3: TGTGCCAGCTCACCACCGAGTGGGAGGCCTACAGATACGCAGTATTTT. Translation: CASSPPSGRPTDTQYF.

This clonotype was counted at least ten times. V gene TRBV20-1 combines with J gene TRBJ2-1; maybe TRBD2 (6 bases). V was cut by 0 bases and J by 9 bases, with 21 bases left in between. The CDR3 covers 16 residues. Germline-derived CDR1 and CDR2 are DFQATT and SNEGSKA (reference sequence). The CDR3 region has the DNA TGCAGTGCTAGAGATAAGAACGCGGGAACAGCCACTGAGCAGTTCTTC. Its protein is CSARDKNAGTATEQFF.

This clonotype was counted at least ten times. The chain recombines TRBV29-1 with TRBJ2-7; 7 bases map to TRBD1. The ends lost 6 bases at V and 4 bases at J; junction bases unmatched: 3. Germline CDR1 SQVTM, CDR2 ANQGSEA. The CDR3 contains 11 residues. CDR3 DNA: TGCAGCGTAGGGACAGCTTACGAGCAGTACTTC. This gives the protein CSVGTAYEQYF.